This TCR beta chain appears in the sequencing data of a study of beta chain features in type 1 diabetes. CDR1 is MDHEN, CDR2 SYDVKM, per germline. V gave up 7 bases and J gave up 3 bases; unmatched junction bases: 2. CDR3 length: 12 amino acids. Remarks on this clone: Its antigen is undetermined.

The authors reverse transcribed all of the isolated RNA, so sequencing captured expressed TCRB transcripts. The data were produced by immunoSEQ multiplex PCR, yet TCRdb's version contains in-frame clones alone and is incomplete. The sample lists tens of thousands of clones, less than 75% occurring once. Findings and limits, study-wide: Researchers reported that naive, central memory and Treg TCRB repertoires appeared more similar in patients than in healthy donors. All four CD4+ subsets of Type 1 diabetes patients contained TCRB CDR3s that were moderately but significantly shorter. Type 1 diabetes patients had VDJ junctions that carried fewer insertions and more deletions.

A single heparinised blood sample, averaging around 110 mL, was obtained per donor. Via CD45RO/CCR7/CD25/CD127/CD95/CD27, cells of the CD4+ naive, central memory, regulatory and stem cell-like memory subsets were sorted. Sequences were obtained from stem cell memory CD4+ T cells from blood. This clonotype was obtained from a man aged 18 to 30 with type 1 diabetes. V gene TRBV28 combines with J gene TRBJ1-1, with 7 bases fitting TRBD1. CDR3 amino acids: CASNRGYTEAFF. The DNA for the CDR3 is TGTGCCAGCAACAGGGGATACACTGAAGCTTTCTTT.